This TCR beta chain was obtained from a study of T cells in Graves' hyperthyroidism and ophthalmopathy. This clonotype was counted many times. RNA transcripts gave rise to amplified TCR beta CDR3 regions. With the HTBI primer set, the TCR CDR3 went through a first round of RT-PCR. TCRdb analysed the multiplex PCR reads with MiXCR anew, one entry per CDR3 protein. The data contain approximately 530,000 distinct CDR3 sequences, less than 20% of them singletons. Sequencing was performed on blood. The receptor was derived from a man aged 40-49 years with Graves' ophthalmopathy.

The CDR3 loop reads CASSLRGGDPEAFF. CDR3 in DNA: TGTGCCAGCAGCCTGCGTGGAGGGGACCCTGAAGCTTTCTTT. This chain links TRBV11-3 with TRBJ1-1; the D gene is possibly TRBD1 (5 bases). The CDR3 sequence is 14 residues long. CDR1 SGHNT and CDR2 YENEEA come from the germline V gene. V was pared by 5 bases and J by 6 bases, with 16 bases between.